These 15 T cell receptor beta chains originate from one sample sequenced in a study of blood T cell repertoires in COVID-19. Profiling relied on immunoSEQ multiplex PCR, and the TCRdb table lists in-frame clones only, not all of them. Counted here are 95,000 to 120,000 clones, about 88% occurring once; the ten biggest clones make up roughly 8.1%. Sequencing input: peripheral blood. Every receptor here comes from a woman in her 70s who had recovered from COVID-19.

This chain uses TRBV4-2 with TRBJ2-1; 14 nucleotides align to TRBD2. Germline trimming cut 4 bases from V and 6 bases from J; bases unmatched to any gene: 8. Germline V lookup: CDR1 LGHNA, CDR2 YNFKEQ. CDR3 size: 17 residues. CDR3 DNA: TGTGCCAGCAGCCCGGGACTAGCGGGAGTTCATAGCAATGAGCAGTTCTTC. Translated, it gives CASSPGLAGVHSNEQFF.

CDR3 sequence: CASSPDRFNEQFF. The CDR3, as DNA: TGTGCCAGCAGCCCCGACAGGTTCAATGAGCAGTTCTTC. The chain couples TRBV2 to TRBJ2-1; the D gene is possibly TRBD1 (6 bases). The V end lost 6 bases, the J end lost 6 bases, and 12 bases lay between the germline ends. Germline CDR1 SNHLY, CDR2 FYNNEI. The CDR3 runs 13 residues.

V usage is TRBV30 and J usage is TRBJ2-1; D is possibly TRBD2 (5 bases). The CDR3 is 11 residues long. Germline CDR1 and CDR2: GTSNPN and SVGIG (reference sequence). The germline V and J ends were trimmed by 2 bases and 7 bases, with 6 bases remaining between them. In nucleotides, the CDR3 is TGTGCCTGGAGTCGAGGGAATGAGCAGTTCTTC. Its protein product is CAWSRGNEQFF.

This chain uses TRBV2 with TRBJ1-2, with TRBD1 matching over 9 bases. J lost 8 bases, V lost 6 bases, and 7 bases had no gene match. Germline loops: CDR1 SNHLY, CDR2 FYNNEI. The CDR3 runs to 13 residues. CDR3 in DNA: TGTGCCAGCAGAGGACAGGGGAGGAACGGCTACACCTTC. It yields the protein CASRGQGRNGYTF.

V usage is TRBV7-9 and J usage is TRBJ2-1; TRBD2 aligns across 8 bases. The ends lost 8 bases at V and 9 bases at J; junction bases unmatched: 15. Looked up from germline, CDR1 is SEHNR and CDR2 is FQNEAQ (reference sequence). The CDR3 consists of 15 residues. The CDR3 region is CASRRTGAGEGEQFF. The CDR3 DNA reads TGTGCCAGCCGAAGGACTGGAGCGGGGGAAGGTGAGCAGTTCTTC.

This chain connects TRBV7-3 to TRBJ2-5; the D is unclear. With 5 bases removed from V and 4 bases from J, the gap between germline ends came to 11 bases. The CDR3 loop spans 13 amino acids. CDR1 and CDR2 (germline): SGHTA, FQGTGA. The CDR3 DNA follows: TGTGCCAGCAGCCTGATTACAGCAGAGACCCAGTACTTC. Protein sequence: CASSLITAETQYF.

The chain joins TRBV11-2 to TRBJ2-1; 11 bases fit TRBD2. This CDR3 has 14 residues. From germline, CDR1 is SGHAT and CDR2 FQNNGV. Losses at the gene ends were 8 bases for V and 9 bases for J; bases not matched to a gene: 9. CDR3: CASVPTSGSAEQFF. In DNA, the CDR3 is TGTGCCAGCGTCCCCACTAGCGGGAGCGCTGAGCAGTTCTTC.

This chain links TRBV2 with TRBJ1-4, with D perhaps TRBD1 (6 bases). Trimming removed 4 bases from V and 8 bases from J, with 17 bases in between. Germline V lookup: CDR1 SNHLY, CDR2 FYNNEI. This CDR3 contains 15 residues. The CDR3 bases are TGTGCCAGCAGTGGGCTAGACAGGATGAGAGAAAAACTGTTTTTT. Translation gives CASSGLDRMREKLFF.

The chain has TRBV10-3 and TRBJ2-3; the D gene is possibly TRBD2 (5 bases). Trimming left V 10 bases short and J 5 bases short, with 19 bases between. The V gene's germline CDR1 is ENHRY and CDR2 SYGVKD. The CDR3 has 14 residues. The CDR3 DNA reads as TGTGCCACCTCTTGGGGAAGCGGAGGAGATACGCAGTATTTT. This gives the protein CATSWGSGGDTQYF.

The gene calls are TRBV14 and TRBJ2-2; no firm D call. CDR1 is SGHDN, CDR2 FVKESK, per germline. V lost 6 bases and J lost 7, with 12 bases in between. CDR3 length equals 13 residues. Here the CDR3 reads CASRRSLGGELFF. Here the CDR3 DNA reads TGTGCCAGCAGGAGGAGTTTAGGCGGGGAGCTGTTTTTT.

The J gene is TRBJ2-1, the V gene TRBV10-1; D not certain. CDR1 is WNHNN and CDR2 is SYGVQD in the germline V gene (reference sequence). The CDR3 extends over 13 amino acids. V was pared by 10 bases and J by 6 bases, with 16 bases between. The CDR3 DNA follows: TGCGCCACCAGCTCACGGTCGTTCAATGAGCAGTTCTTC. Translation gives CATSSRSFNEQFF.

This clone was seen more than once but under ten times. This chain connects TRBV19 to TRBJ1-6, with 7 bases matching TRBD1. Germline CDR1 reads LNHDA; CDR2 reads SQIVND (reference sequence). The V and J ends lost 6 bases and 5 bases, in that order; junction bases with no gene match: 4. CDR3 length equals 14 residues. CDR3 sequence reads: CASSPTGNNSPLHF. The DNA of the CDR3 is TGTGCCAGTAGCCCGACAGGGAATAATTCACCCCTCCACTTT.

This clone was seen only once. J is TRBJ2-2 and V is TRBV6-2 or TRBV6-3, with 7 nucleotides matching TRBD1. The CDR3 extends over 15 amino acids. Germline values: CDR1 MNHEY, CDR2 SVGEGT. V gave up 5 bases and J gave up 5 bases; unmatched junction bases: 8. CDR3 sequence (DNA): TGTGCCAGCAGTGGGCACAGGGGTGGGACCGGGGAGCTGTTTTTT. This translates into CASSGHRGGTGELFF.

This chain joins TRBV5-4 and TRBJ1-5; D call uncertain. Trimming took off 0 bases at V and 10 bases at J, with 8 bases between the two ends. The CDR3 totals 12 residues. The germline V gene has CDR1 SGHNT and CDR2 YYREEE (reference sequence). In DNA, the CDR3 is TGTGCCAGCAGCTTGGGGTCGGGTCCCCAGCATTTT. As protein: CASSLGSGPQHF.

The V gene is TRBV6-5, the J gene TRBJ1-4, with a possible D match to TRBD1 (5 bases). The CDR3 length is 13 residues. Trimming stripped 8 bases from V and 5 bases from J, with 12 bases between. CDR1 and CDR2 (germline): MNHEY, SVGAGI. Here the CDR3 reads CASGRGLNEKLFF. In DNA, the CDR3 is TGTGCCAGCGGGCGGGGACTAAATGAAAAACTGTTTTTT.